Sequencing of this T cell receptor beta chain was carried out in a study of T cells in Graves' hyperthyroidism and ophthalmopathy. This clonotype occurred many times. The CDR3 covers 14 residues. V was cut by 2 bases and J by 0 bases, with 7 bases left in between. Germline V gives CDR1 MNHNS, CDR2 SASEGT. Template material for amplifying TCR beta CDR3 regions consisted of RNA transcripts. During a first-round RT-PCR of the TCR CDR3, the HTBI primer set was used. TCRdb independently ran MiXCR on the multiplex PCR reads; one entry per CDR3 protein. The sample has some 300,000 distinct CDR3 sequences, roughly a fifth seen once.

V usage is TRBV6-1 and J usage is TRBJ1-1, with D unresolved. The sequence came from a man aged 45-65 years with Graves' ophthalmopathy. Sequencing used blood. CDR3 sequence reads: CASSESVVNTEAFF. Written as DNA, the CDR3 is TGTGCCAGCAGTGAATCGGTGGTGAACACTGAAGCTTTCTTT.